This entry is about one T cell receptor beta chain. Its antigen remains unknown. Measured with immunoSEQ multiplex PCR; TCRdb has only the in-frame clones, and not every one. Here the sample spans about 150,000 clones, approximately 90% being singletons. Germline V gene lookup returns CDR1 SGDLS and CDR2 YYNGEE. The CDR3 has 14 amino acids. The V and J ends lost 1 base and 3 bases, in that order; junction bases with no gene match: 4. This sample is drawn from a study of cytomegalovirus exposure and HLA in healthy donors. Study results and caveats: Most TCR sequences were uncommon, yet certain public TCRs appeared in many donors. The study put under 200 TCR beta chains on its list as cytomegalovirus-associated.

This clonotype was sampled from a young man in good health and CMV-seropositive. The J gene is TRBJ2-7, the V gene TRBV9, with 7 positions matching TRBD2. Material for sequencing was PBMCs. The CDR3 reads CASSVSPGGYEQYF. The CDR3 region has the DNA TGTGCCAGCAGCGTATCTCCGGGGGGCTACGAGCAGTACTTC.